This T cell receptor (beta chain) was recovered during a study of blood T cell repertoires in COVID-19. Looking at the study overall: Samples of COVID-19 (acute and convalescent) were obtained from the United States, Italy and Spain.

The CDR3 has 14 residues. Germline V CDR1 and CDR2: SGHTA, FQGNSA. The germline V and J ends were trimmed by 1 base and 2 bases, with 9 bases remaining between them. Original methodology: By means of reference gene primer amplification, nucleated cell counts were estimated. TCRdb's table, derived via immunoSEQ multiplex PCR, lists solely in-frame clones and lacks some. That table supplies the V and J calls and clone size; D and trimming were determined from the DNA. Of 190,000 or so clones listed, 70% to 85% were seen once; the top ten hold roughly 6.9%. The sequencing input was peripheral blood. The chain has TRBV7-2 and TRBJ2-7; D may be TRBD1 (5 bases). This receptor was obtained from a human donor with acute or convalescent COVID-19. The donor label of this sample is uncertain. DNA for the CDR3: TGTGCCAGCAGCTTAGAGACAGCCGCCTACGAGCAGTACTTC. It specifies CASSLETAAYEQYF.